What follows are 17 T cell receptor beta chains derived from one specimen sequenced in a study of blood T cell repertoires in COVID-19. Assay used: immunoSEQ multiplex PCR; TCRdb lists only in-frame clones, some missing. The data hold around 95,000 clones, with roughly 79% observed a single time. The sample comprised peripheral blood. Every receptor here comes from a woman in her sixties or seventies with acute or convalescent COVID-19.

This clone was recorded a few times. The chain has TRBV9 and TRBJ2-7; a possible D gene is TRBD1 (6 bases). The germline V and J ends were trimmed by 3 bases and 6 bases, with 16 bases remaining between them. This CDR3 has 14 residues. Germline V gene sequence: CDR1 SGDLS, CDR2 YYNGEE. This CDR3 is CASSGTGRPSEQYF. CDR3 bases: TGTGCCAGCAGCGGAACAGGGAGACCCAGCGAGCAGTACTTC.

This clone was detected only a few times. The rearrangement joins TRBV9 to TRBJ2-1, with 10 bases identical to TRBD2. The germline V gene encodes CDR1 SGDLS and CDR2 YYNGEE. With V trimmed by 4 bases and J by 1 base, 5 bases remained unmatched. The CDR3 sequence is 16 residues long. CDR3 region: CASSLRLAGSYNEQFF. CDR3 DNA sequence: TGTGCCAGCAGCCTAAGACTAGCGGGTTCCTACAATGAGCAGTTCTTC.

The genes are TRBV5-1 and TRBJ2-2; TRBD2 agrees at 7 bases. The CDR3 length is 14 residues. V lost 4 bases and J lost 4; bases outside the gene matches: 4. Germline-derived CDR1 and CDR2 are SGHRS and YFSETQ. In nucleotides, the CDR3 is TGCGCCAGCAGCCCTTGGGAGGGCACCGGGGAGCTGTTTTTT. Translating it yields CASSPWEGTGELFF.

This clone occurred once. The genes are TRBV19 and TRBJ2-5; 12 bases line up with TRBD2. V gave up 5 bases and J gave up 2 bases; unmatched junction bases: 9. The CDR3 runs to 17 residues. CDR1 and CDR2 (germline): LNHDA, SQIVND (reference sequence). The CDR3: CASSWTSGTRLQETQYF. CDR3 sequence (DNA): TGTGCCAGTAGTTGGACTAGCGGGACTAGGTTACAAGAGACCCAGTACTTC.

This clone came up a few times. V usage is TRBV2 and J usage is TRBJ2-6; D unresolved. CDR1 is SNHLY, CDR2 FYNNEI, per germline. V lost 3 bases to trimming and J lost 1 base, with 7 bases between them. This CDR3 has 15 residues. The CDR3 protein is CASSDRVSGANVLTF. The CDR3 DNA is TGTGCCAGCAGTGACCGGGTGTCTGGGGCCAACGTCCTGACTTTC.

Worth noting for this clone: The DNA is left out, because the CDR3 cannot be placed on it with certainty; the CDR3 is given as TCRdb lists it. J is TRBJ2-2 and V is TRBV7-9; TRBD2 is the table's D call and was not checked against the DNA. CDR1 SEHNR and CDR2 FQNEAQ come from the germline V gene (reference sequence). From its first to its last residue, the CDR3 has 17 amino acids. The CDR3 spells CASSLDQAGLTPGSCFF.

The rearrangement links TRBV5-1 to TRBJ1-1; D perhaps matches TRBD1 (5 bases). V shed 0 bases and J shed 2 bases, with 8 bases lying between them. The CDR3 covers 14 residues. The germline V gene encodes CDR1 SGHRS and CDR2 YFSETQ. Here the CDR3 DNA reads TGCGCCAGCAGCTTGGGCAGGGCTAACACTGAAGCTTTCTTT. Protein sequence: CASSLGRANTEAFF.

This sequence joins TRBV2 and TRBJ2-5; the match to TRBD2 covers 9 bases. CDR3 size: 14 residues. Germline V CDR1 and CDR2: SNHLY, FYNNEI. The junction had 1 base not matched to a gene; V was cut back by 1 base and J by 4 bases. The CDR3 coding sequence is TGTGCCAGCAGTGAAGGACTAGCGGTAGAGACCCAGTACTTC. This encodes CASSEGLAVETQYF. Combining the CDR3 with reference TRBV2 and TRBJ2-5 gives the whole variable domain EPEVTQTPSHQVTQMGQEVILRCVPISNHLYFYWYRQILGQKVEFLVSFYNNEISEKSEIFDDQFSVERPDGSNFTLKIRSTKLEDSAMYFCASSEGLAVETQYFGPGTRLLVL.

V is TRBV2 and J is TRBJ2-3, with 14 bases identical to TRBD2. CDR3 length: 19 residues. V lost 3 bases to trimming and J lost 4 bases; unmatched junction nucleotides: 12. Germline V CDR1 and CDR2: SNHLY, FYNNEI. The CDR3 region is CASSDRRRLAGGPPDTQYF. The CDR3 DNA follows: TGTGCCAGCAGTGATCGCCGTCGACTAGCGGGGGGGCCACCAGATACGCAGTATTTT. Complete variable domain (other parts from reference TRBV2 and TRBJ2-3): EPEVTQTPSHQVTQMGQEVILRCVPISNHLYFYWYRQILGQKVEFLVSFYNNEISEKSEIFDDQFSVERPDGSNFTLKIRSTKLEDSAMYFCASSDRRRLAGGPPDTQYFGPGTRLTVL.

This clone was picked up a small number of times. V is TRBV3-1 (or the pseudogene TRBV3-2) and J is TRBJ1-6; maybe TRBD1 (6 bases). There are 16 residues in the CDR3. The V end was cut by 1 base, the J end by 7 bases, with 14 bases between. Germline CDR1 LGHDT, CDR2 YNNKEL (reference sequence). The CDR3 protein is CASSQAPRGRNSPLHF. The CDR3 coding sequence is TGTGCCAGCAGCCAAGCCCCCAGGGGCCGCAATTCACCCCTCCACTTT.

This chain joins TRBV4-1 and TRBJ2-1; 9 bases line up with TRBD1. V dropped 3 bases and J dropped 8; count of bases not matched to a gene: 8. Germline V gene lookup returns CDR1 MGHRA and CDR2 YSYEKL. This CDR3 contains 15 residues. The CDR3 loop reads CASSHPGQGLDEQFF. The DNA of the CDR3 is TGCGCCAGCAGCCACCCAGGACAGGGGTTGGATGAGCAGTTCTTC.

V gene TRBV12-5 combines with J gene TRBJ1-1; D might be TRBD1 (6 bases). The length of the CDR3 is 14 residues. Trimming cost V 4 bases and J 1 base, with 10 bases left between them. The germline V gene encodes CDR1 LGHNT and CDR2 FRNRAP. This chain's CDR3 is CASGSSTGNTEAFF. The CDR3, as DNA: TGTGCTAGTGGTTCCTCGACAGGGAACACTGAAGCTTTCTTT.

The genes are TRBV21-1 and TRBJ1-5. TRBV21-1 is a recognized pseudogene. The CDR3 consists of 10 residues. The DNA of the CDR3 is TGTGGAGGGTCCAATCAGCCCCAGCATTTT. Protein sequence: CGGSNQPQHF.

The chain has TRBV18 and TRBJ1-1; D is undetermined. The CDR3 runs to 14 residues. Trimming shortened V by 5 bases and J by 1 base, and 11 bases separated the two germline ends. Germline V gene lookup returns CDR1 KGHSH and CDR2 LQKENI. CDR3 in DNA: TGTGCCAGCTCATTAAACGGGAGGAACACTGAAGCTTTCTTT. This sequence encodes CASSLNGRNTEAFF.

The J gene is TRBJ1-5, the V gene TRBV20-1, with D unclear. Per the germline V gene, CDR1 is DFQATT and CDR2 is SNEGSKA (reference sequence). V dropped 5 bases and J dropped 6 bases, with 8 bases sitting between them. CDR3 size: 11 residues. The chain's CDR3 is CSALRGQPQHF. The CDR3 DNA sequence: TGCAGTGCTTTACGGGGTCAGCCCCAGCATTTT.

This sequence joins TRBV7-9 and TRBJ2-3; D is uncertain. Trimming removed 1 base at V and 8 bases at J, with 16 bases between. Germline V gives CDR1 SEHNR, CDR2 FQNEAQ (reference sequence). This CDR3 has 15 amino acids. CDR3 in amino acids: CASSLDIGSAGTQYF. The CDR3 nucleotides read TGTGCCAGCAGCTTAGATATTGGTTCGGCAGGTACGCAGTATTTT.

The chain couples TRBV7-3 to TRBJ2-7, with D possibly matching TRBD1 (6 bases). The CDR3 covers 17 residues. Trimming took off 2 bases at V and 0 bases at J, with 17 bases between the two ends. From germline, CDR1 is SGHTA and CDR2 FQGTGA. The chain's CDR3 is CASSLSSDRPPSYEQYV. The DNA for the CDR3 is TGTGCCAGCAGCTTATCCTCCGACAGGCCCCCCTCCTACGAGCAGTACGTC.